These 27 T cell receptor beta chains came from one sample sequenced in a study of cytomegalovirus exposure and HLA in healthy donors. Vbeta (60) and Jbeta (13) primers were used in the PCR. The table came from immunoSEQ multiplex PCR; TCRdb's copy has only in-frame clones and leaves some out. The table includes approximately 180,000 clones, roughly 13% detected once. Sequences were obtained from PBMCs. The origin of the receptors is a man aged 50-60 years in good health and CMV-seropositive.

The genes are TRBV11-2 and TRBJ1-1, with D possibly being TRBD1 (6 bases). CDR1 is SGHAT and CDR2 is FQNNGV in the germline V gene. The V end was cut by 7 bases, the J end by 3 bases, with 15 bases between. The CDR3 spans 14 residues. The DNA of the CDR3 is TGTGCCAGCAACCCCGGGGGGGGCTACACTGAAGCTTTCTTT. Translating it yields CASNPGGGYTEAFF.

The rearrangement links TRBV6-4 to TRBJ2-1, with TRBD2 matching 9 bases. There are 15 residues in the CDR3. CDR1 and CDR2 (germline): MRHNA, SNTAGT. V trimming: 3 bases; J trimming: 9 bases; junction bases outside the gene matches: 9. Written as DNA, the CDR3 is TGTGCCAGCAGTGAGTTAGCGGGGGTTTACGGTGAGCAGTTCTTC. It yields the protein CASSELAGVYGEQFF.

This clone was observed a handful of times. The chain combines TRBV19 with TRBJ1-5; a possible D gene is TRBD1 (6 bases). The CDR3 is 14 amino acids. CDR1 and CDR2 from the germline V gene are LNHDA and SQIVND (reference sequence). V lost 10 bases and J 7 bases, leaving 20 bases between the germline ends. The CDR3 sequence is CATNLGGLRQPQHF. CDR3 nucleotides: TGTGCCACCAACCTGGGGGGGCTCCGGCAGCCCCAGCATTTT.

This clone turned up a few times. The gene calls are TRBV28 and TRBJ1-1; 12 bases line up with TRBD1. Germline V gives CDR1 MDHEN, CDR2 SYDVKM. The V and J ends lost 7 bases and 4 bases, in that order; junction bases with no gene match: 4. CDR3 length: 14 residues. CDR3 nucleotide sequence: TGTGCCAGCAACCGGGACAGGGGGCTCACTGAAGCTTTCTTT. It yields the protein CASNRDRGLTEAFF.

This clone has a handful of counts. The chain employs TRBV5-6 and TRBJ2-7, with 9 bases that match TRBD1. V dropped 1 base and J dropped 2; count of bases not matched to a gene: 7. This CDR3 is 16 amino acids long. CDR1 SGHDT and CDR2 YYEEEE come from the germline V gene. The CDR3 sequence is CASSLWGQGFTYEQYF. The CDR3 bases are TGTGCCAGCAGCTTGTGGGGACAGGGATTCACCTACGAGCAGTACTTC. The whole variable domain, filled in from reference TRBV5-6 and TRBJ2-7, reads DAGVTQSPTHLIKTRGQQVTLRCSPKSGHDTVSWYQQALGQGPQFIFQYYEEEERQRGNFPDRFSGHQFPNYSSELNVNALLLGDSALYLCASSLWGQGFTYEQYFGPGTRLTVT.

This chain uses TRBV7-2 with TRBJ2-3, with 8 bases lining up with TRBD2. Trimming cost V 2 bases and J 3 bases; bases outside gene matches: 4. Germline values: CDR1 SGHTA, CDR2 FQGNSA. The CDR3 contains 15 residues. The CDR3 is CASSLPGLGTDTQYF. For the CDR3, the DNA is TGTGCCAGCAGCTTACCGGGACTAGGGACAGATACGCAGTATTTT.

This clone was observed a handful of times. The sample holds other DNA sequences that translate to the same CDR3. The rearrangement links TRBV28 to TRBJ2-5, with D possibly TRBD1 on 6 matching bases. With 1 base removed from V and 5 bases from J, the gap between germline ends came to 11 bases. CDR3 length equals 14 residues. Germline CDR1 reads MDHEN; CDR2 reads SYDVKM. The CDR3 sequence: CASSLLHREETQYF. The CDR3 DNA reads TGTGCCAGCAGTTTATTACACAGGGAGGAGACCCAGTACTTC.

This clone was counted a few times. The chain uses TRBV27 and TRBJ2-1; possibly TRBD2 for D (6 bases). Germline CDR1 and CDR2: MNHEY and SMNVEV (reference sequence). The CDR3 loop spans 15 amino acids. The ends were cut back, 2 bases at V and 4 bases at J, with 12 bases in the middle. The CDR3 protein is CASSLAAGFYNEQFF. The CDR3 DNA is TGTGCCAGCAGTTTAGCGGCGGGGTTTTACAATGAGCAGTTCTTC.

The gene calls are TRBV6-1 and TRBJ1-1; tentatively, D is TRBD1 (5 bases). CDR1 is MNHNS and CDR2 is SASEGT in the germline V gene. The CDR3 is 14 residues long. V was trimmed by 4 bases and J by 4 bases, leaving 13 bases between them. The CDR3 loop reads CASSGGAVVTEAFF. The CDR3 DNA follows: TGTGCCAGCAGTGGTGGGGCTGTAGTCACTGAAGCTTTCTTT.

The chain joins TRBV2 to TRBJ2-5; TRBD2 aligns across 9 bases. The ends lost 3 bases at V and 4 bases at J; junction bases unmatched: 6. This CDR3 is built from 15 residues. Germline assignment: CDR1 SNHLY and CDR2 FYNNEI. CDR3 amino acids: CASSDLGRGGETQYF. In nucleotides, the CDR3 is TGTGCCAGCAGTGATCTAGGGCGGGGGGGAGAGACCCAGTACTTC.

This clone was detected a few times. The chain carries TRBV2 and TRBJ1-5; 8 bases are shared with TRBD1. The junction had 8 bases not matched to a gene; V was cut back by 4 bases and J by 6 bases. Per germline, CDR1 SNHLY and CDR2 FYNNEI. The length of the CDR3 is 15 residues. The CDR3 DNA reads as TGTGCCAGCAGTGCTTCGACAGGGGTAGCTCAGCCCCAGCATTTT. Translation gives CASSASTGVAQPQHF. Variable domain in full (rest from reference TRBV2 and TRBJ1-5): EPEVTQTPSHQVTQMGQEVILRCVPISNHLYFYWYRQILGQKVEFLVSFYNNEISEKSEIFDDQFSVERPDGSNFTLKIRSTKLEDSAMYFCASSASTGVAQPQHFGDGTRLSIL.

The rearrangement links TRBV4-2 to TRBJ2-2, with TRBD1 matching 7 bases. There are 14 residues in the CDR3. Germline CDR1 is LGHNA and CDR2 is YNFKEQ. Unmatched junction bases numbered 4, after V lost 1 base and J lost 8 bases. This chain's CDR3 is CASSQGTGPGELFF. The CDR3 DNA is TGTGCCAGCAGCCAAGGGACAGGTCCAGGGGAGCTGTTTTTT.

This chain joins TRBV7-9 and TRBJ2-2; 7 bases map to TRBD2. This CDR3 has 15 residues. The ends lost 1 base at V and 7 bases at J; junction bases unmatched: 6. Germline V gene lookup returns CDR1 SEHNR and CDR2 FQNEAQ (reference sequence). The CDR3 protein is CASSLDRGDGGELFF. The DNA of the CDR3 is TGTGCCAGCAGCTTAGATCGGGGGGACGGCGGGGAGCTGTTTTTT. Supplemented by reference TRBV7-9 and TRBJ2-2, the full variable domain reads DTGVSQNPRHKITKRGQNVTFRCDPISEHNRLYWYRQTLGQGPEFLTYFQNEAQLEKSRLLSDRFSAERPKGSFSTLEIQRTEQGDSAMYLCASSLDRGDGGELFFGEGSRLTVL.

The chain combines TRBV28 with TRBJ2-7; D is perhaps TRBD1 (5 bases). The CDR3 covers 15 residues. V was shortened by 1 base and J by 5 bases, with 15 bases between the two germline ends. Looked up from germline, CDR1 is MDHEN and CDR2 is SYDVKM. The CDR3 protein is CASSLSQQGLDEQYV. In nucleotides, the CDR3 is TGTGCCAGCAGTTTATCCCAGCAGGGATTGGACGAGCAGTACGTC.

This clone came up a few times. The chain couples TRBV5-4 to TRBJ1-6; D gene uncertain. The CDR3 totals 15 residues. V gave up 2 bases and J gave up 6 bases, with 12 bases separating them. Looked up from germline, CDR1 is SGHNT and CDR2 is YYREEE (reference sequence). DNA for the CDR3: TGTGCCAGCAGCTTTGGAGGCAGGATTAATTCACCCCTCCACTTT. Translated: CASSFGGRINSPLHF.

The chain is built from TRBV18 and TRBJ1-2, with 7 bases that match TRBD1. This CDR3 comprises 14 residues. Per germline, CDR1 KGHSH and CDR2 LQKENI. The V and J ends lost 6 bases and 0 bases, in that order; junction bases with no gene match: 4. Here the CDR3 DNA reads TGTGCCAGCTCGGGGACAGCGACTAACTATGGCTACACCTTC. This gives the protein CASSGTATNYGYTF.

V is TRBV6-1 and J is TRBJ2-5; the match to TRBD1 covers 7 bases. Germline CDR1 and CDR2: MNHNS and SASEGT. V dropped 8 bases and J dropped 3; count of bases not matched to a gene: 9. CDR3 length: 14 amino acids. CDR3 loop: CASGPDREKETQYF. CDR3 in DNA: TGTGCCAGCGGCCCCGACAGGGAGAAAGAGACCCAGTACTTC.

This chain links TRBV7-2 with TRBJ1-5; a possible D gene is TRBD1 (6 bases). This CDR3 is built from 15 residues. Trimming pared 2 bases from V and 4 bases from J, leaving 12 bases between. In germline, CDR1 is SGHTA, CDR2 FQGNSA. The CDR3 nucleotides are TGTGCCAGCAGCTTAAGGGGGGGCGGGAATCAGCCCCAGCATTTT. It translates to CASSLRGGGNQPQHF.

This clone was seen more than once but under ten times. This chain uses TRBV7-2 with TRBJ2-3; D remains ambiguous. The CDR3 covers 12 residues. Trimming removed 3 bases from V and 6 bases from J, with 7 bases in between. Per germline, CDR1 SGHTA and CDR2 FQGNSA. The CDR3 spells CASSFHVDTQYF. CDR3 DNA: TGTGCCAGCAGCTTCCATGTGGATACGCAGTATTTT.

The CDR3 spells CASSSPGQGRELFF. Here the CDR3 DNA reads TGTGCCAGTAGTAGTCCGGGACAGGGAAGGGAGCTGTTTTTT. This chain connects TRBV19 to TRBJ2-2; 9 nucleotides agree with TRBD1. The trim removed 4 bases at V and 9 bases at J, leaving 6 bases unmatched. The CDR3 length is 14 residues. From germline, CDR1 is LNHDA and CDR2 SQIVND (reference sequence).

The chain carries TRBV6-5 and TRBJ2-1; D possibly corresponds to TRBD2 (5 bases). Trimming took off 7 bases at V and 8 bases at J, with 12 bases between the two ends. CDR3 size: 12 residues. The V gene's germline CDR1 is MNHEY and CDR2 SVGAGI. The CDR3 DNA is TGTGCCAGCACCTCGGACTGGTATGAGCAGTTCTTC. Protein sequence: CASTSDWYEQFF.

This rearrangement joins TRBV5-4 to TRBJ2-5; weak D call: TRBD1 (6 bases). V lost 0 bases and J lost 2, with 8 bases in between. Germline CDR1 and CDR2: SGHNT and YYREEE (reference sequence). This CDR3 is 14 amino acids long. The CDR3 sequence: CASSLGTAQETQYF. In DNA form, the CDR3 reads TGTGCCAGCAGCTTGGGGACAGCGCAAGAGACCCAGTACTTC.

The sample holds a few counts of this clone. This chain uses TRBV6-1 with TRBJ1-2, with D perhaps matching TRBD1 (5 bases). There are 14 residues in the CDR3. Germline lookup yields CDR1 MNHNS and CDR2 SASEGT. The V end lost 4 bases, the J end lost 5 bases, and 14 bases lay between the germline ends. The CDR3 DNA reads TGTGCCAGCAGTGCGGCCAGGGTTCAGTATGGCTACACCTTC. Its translation: CASSAARVQYGYTF.

This clone was seen a handful of times. The chain links TRBV7-2 to TRBJ2-7; 13 bases are shared with TRBD2. V shed 6 bases, J shed 2 bases, and the junction held 4 bases outside the gene matches. CDR1 SGHTA and CDR2 FQGNSA come from the germline V gene. The CDR3 runs to 15 residues. CDR3 residues: CASRPGLAGAYEQYF. As DNA, the CDR3 is TGTGCCAGCAGACCTGGACTAGCGGGGGCCTACGAGCAGTACTTC. Looking up the rest from reference TRBV7-2 and TRBJ2-7 gives the full variable domain: GAGVSQSPSNKVTEKGKDVELRCDPISGHTALYWYRQSLGQGLEFLIYFQGNSAPDKSGLPSDRFSAERTGGSVSTLTIQRTQQEDSAVYLCASRPGLAGAYEQYFGPGTRLTVT.

The sample holds a few counts of this clone. The DNA for the CDR3 is TGTGCCAGTAGTATTCAGGGATTCTATGGCTACACCTTC. Amino acid sequence: CASSIQGFYGYTF. The rearrangement links TRBV19 to TRBJ1-2; D may be TRBD1 (5 bases). Trimming removed 3 bases from V and 4 bases from J, with 9 bases in between. In germline, CDR1 is LNHDA, CDR2 SQIVND (reference sequence). The CDR3 consists of 13 residues.

This clone was counted a few times. V usage is TRBV14 and J usage is TRBJ2-2, with 9 nucleotides matching TRBD1. This CDR3 is built from 15 residues. Germline V gives CDR1 SGHDN, CDR2 FVKESK. The junction had 2 bases not matched to a gene; V was cut back by 3 bases and J by 3 bases. This chain's CDR3 is CASSQGQGYTGELFF. DNA for the CDR3: TGTGCCAGCAGCCAGGGACAGGGATACACCGGGGAGCTGTTTTTT.

The gene calls are TRBV5-6 and TRBJ2-1; possible D gene TRBD2, 6 bases. Germline assignment: CDR1 SGHDT and CDR2 YYEEEE. Trimming left V 0 bases short and J 0 bases short, with 10 bases between. The CDR3 has 16 residues. The CDR3 DNA sequence: TGTGCCAGCAGCTTGGGTTTGCGGGGCTCCTACAATGAGCAGTTCTTC. Its protein product is CASSLGLRGSYNEQFF. Looking up the rest from reference TRBV5-6 and TRBJ2-1 gives the full variable domain: DAGVTQSPTHLIKTRGQQVTLRCSPKSGHDTVSWYQQALGQGPQFIFQYYEEEERQRGNFPDRFSGHQFPNYSSELNVNALLLGDSALYLCASSLGLRGSYNEQFFGPGTRLTVL.